This T cell receptor beta chain was profiled in a study of T-cell memory formation after mild COVID-19 (dated by TCRdb to about 2021). With regard to the full study: TCR sequence clusters from the two donors were largely donor specific. In a couple of donors, T-cell clones that expanded and contracted after mild COVID-19 were followed by sequencing TCRalpha and TCRbeta repertoires longitudinally. The cohort was made up of two young adult volunteers, one female and one male, who were previously healthy. Beyond this particular receptor, the publication reports: Some responding clones were found in pre-infection memory, which suggests that pre-existing cross-reactive memory T cells took part in the SARS-CoV-2 response. Only a couple of mild cases were covered by the study, and larger cohorts that include severe cases with pre-infection samples were considered necessary. Contracting CD4+ clones were located mainly in the CM and EM memory subsets, whereas CD8+ clones were found to be enriched in EMRA. From day 15 to 85, contracting clones showed balanced CD4/CD8 phenotypes, whereas a second wave of clones that expanded from day 15 to 37 leaned towards CD4+. SARS-CoV-2 specificity was not confirmed for the second-wave clones peaking on day 37.

With respect to this clonotype: Its antigen is unknown. The record has no base qualities; no much larger clone is one base away.

PBMCs were isolated by Ficoll-Paque density gradient centrifugation. TCRdb names Illumina NovaSeq 6000 as the instrument used. Using 5'RACE with constant-segment primers, TCRalpha and TCRbeta cDNA libraries were constructed, with sample barcodes and unique molecular identifiers added in the process. Trizol reagent was used to extract RNA from every sample. Amplification of the libraries took two PCR steps, and the second step added a second sample barcode plus Illumina TruSeq adapters. Sequencing of libraries was performed on an Illumina NovaSeq with 2 x 150 bp paired-end reads. The study's processing was this. With migec v1.2.7, reads were demultiplexed and then collapsed into UMI-guided consensus sequences. Using mixcr v2.1.11, the UMI consensuses were aligned to TRA and TRB V and J templates and assembled into clonotypes. A clonotype was counted as expanded or contracted only if both edgeR and NoisET called the change significant, with noise models trained on biological replicates. For edgeR calls, a false discovery rate-adjusted p below 0.01 and a log2 fold-change threshold of 1 were applied. PCA with hierarchical clustering of max-normalized trajectories of the 1000 most abundant clonotypes was used as exploratory dynamics analysis. Separately sequenced CD4+ and CD8+ repertoires were used to assign the CD4 or CD8 phenotype of responding clones. The public reads were reprocessed in TCRdb via fastp at Q25 and MiXCR, keeping in-frame beta chains. Rows matching on CDR3 protein sequence are summarized as one entry with the most common DNA and genes. TCRdb, rather than the study authors, made the V and J calls. The sample contains a few hundred thousand distinct CDR3 sequences, approximately 21% of them found a single time. The ten largest account for roughly an eighth of the sample.

V lost 0 bases and J lost 0 bases; the stretch between them is 9 bases long. The CDR1 and CDR2 encoded by the germline V gene are MGHRA and YSYEKL. There are 16 amino acids in the CDR3, from cysteine to phenylalanine inclusive. The read is trimmed to its CDR3 DNA, 48 bases read in frame from base 1. The TCR comes from an adult woman who had mild COVID-19 (a few samples of this study predate the infection). The sample titles of this study are shuffled in the database, so cell type and time point are left out; the donor was told from shared clones. The sequence links TRBV4-1 to TRBJ1-3; the D gene lacks a confident call. Sequenced material: PBMCs or a T cell subset sorted from them (not recorded which). The CDR3 region: CASSQDAEYSGNTIYF. The DNA sequence is given as TGCGCCAGCAGCCAAGATGCAGAATACTCTGGAAACACCATATATTTT.